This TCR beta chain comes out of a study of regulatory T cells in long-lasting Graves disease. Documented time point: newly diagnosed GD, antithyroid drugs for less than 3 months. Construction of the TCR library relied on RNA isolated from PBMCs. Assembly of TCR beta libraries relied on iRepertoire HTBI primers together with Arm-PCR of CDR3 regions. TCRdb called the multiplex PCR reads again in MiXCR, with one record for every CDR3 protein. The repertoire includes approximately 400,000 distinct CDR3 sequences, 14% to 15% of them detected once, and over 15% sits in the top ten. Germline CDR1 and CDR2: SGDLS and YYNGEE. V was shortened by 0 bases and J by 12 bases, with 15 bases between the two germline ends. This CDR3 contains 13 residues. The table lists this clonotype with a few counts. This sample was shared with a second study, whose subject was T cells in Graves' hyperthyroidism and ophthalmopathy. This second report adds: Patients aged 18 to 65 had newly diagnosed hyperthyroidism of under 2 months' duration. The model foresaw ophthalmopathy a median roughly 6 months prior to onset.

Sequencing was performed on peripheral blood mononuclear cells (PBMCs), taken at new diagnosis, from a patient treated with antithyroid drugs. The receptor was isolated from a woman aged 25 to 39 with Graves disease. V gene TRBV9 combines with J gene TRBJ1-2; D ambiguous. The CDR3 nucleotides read TGTGCCAGCAGCGTAGGGGAGACACGGGCCGACACCTTC. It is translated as CASSVGETRADTF.